One sample yielded the 13 T cell receptor beta chains listed below, sequenced in a study of T cell repertoires in cytomegalovirus infection. TCRdb itself ran the reads through MiXCR, one entry per CDR3 protein. The repertoire holds more than 200,000 distinct CDR3 sequences, with approximately 10% as singletons. Sequencing input: PBMCs. The receptors were sampled from a human donor in good health (CMV status not recorded). Some clones in this sample may be carry-over from other donors' samples.

Ten or more counts support this clonotype. The V and J genes are TRBV7-2 and TRBJ2-1; D is possibly TRBD1 or TRBD2 (5 bases each). V was cut by 0 bases and J by 1 base, with 7 bases left in between. CDR1 and CDR2 (germline): SGHTA, FQGNSA. The CDR3 is made up of 15 amino acids. CDR3 amino acids: CASSLAWGSYNEQFF. The CDR3 coding sequence is TGTGCCAGCAGCTTAGCTTGGGGGTCCTACAATGAGCAGTTCTTC.

The rearrangement joins TRBV19 to TRBJ2-5; perhaps TRBD2 as D (6 bases). With 4 bases removed from V and 4 bases from J, the gap between germline ends came to 13 bases. The CDR3 spans 14 residues. Per germline, CDR1 LNHDA and CDR2 SQIVND (reference sequence). In DNA form, the CDR3 reads TGTGCCAGTAGTACAACTAGCATCGGAGAGACCCAGTACTTC. Its protein is CASSTTSIGETQYF. Supplemented by reference TRBV19 and TRBJ2-5, the full variable domain reads DGGITQSPKYLFRKEGQNVTLSCEQNLNHDAMYWYRQDPGQGLRLIYYSQIVNDFQKGDIAEGYSVSREKKESFPLTVTSAQKNPTAFYLCASSTTSIGETQYFGPGTRLLVL.

This clonotype was seen repeatedly, ten times or more. V usage is TRBV7-2 and J usage is TRBJ1-1, with D perhaps TRBD1 (5 bases). The V gene lost 5 bases and the J gene lost 7 bases, with 14 bases spanning the gap. Looked up from germline, CDR1 is SGHTA and CDR2 is FQGNSA. The CDR3 length is 13 residues. CDR3 sequence reads: CASSVLPDSEAFF. In DNA form, the CDR3 reads TGTGCCAGCAGCGTCCTTCCTGACAGTGAAGCTTTCTTT.

This clonotype was observed at least ten times. This chain joins TRBV7-2 and TRBJ2-5; TRBD2 agrees at 11 bases. Trimming at V came to 1 base and at J to 4 bases, leaving 11 bases not matched to a gene. This CDR3 spans 18 amino acids. Looked up from germline, CDR1 is SGHTA and CDR2 is FQGNSA. The CDR3 loop is CASSLGRSSGRPRETQYF. The DNA of the CDR3 is TGTGCCAGCAGCTTAGGTCGTTCTAGCGGGAGGCCGAGAGAGACCCAGTACTTC.

This clonotype was found many times. This chain uses TRBV6-1 with TRBJ1-1; 7 bases line up with TRBD1. This CDR3 has 16 amino acids. V lost 7 bases to trimming and J lost 4 bases; unmatched junction nucleotides: 15. CDR1 MNHNS and CDR2 SASEGT come from the germline V gene. Here the CDR3 DNA reads TGTGCCAGCATCCCACGGTTCGGTCAGGGGGGCACTGAAGCTTTCTTT. Its protein product is CASIPRFGQGGTEAFF.

This clonotype was seen ten or more times. V is TRBV20-1 and J is TRBJ2-7; 8 bases are shared with TRBD2. Trimming took 5 bases from V and 5 from J; bases not matched to a gene: 8. Germline lookup yields CDR1 DFQATT and CDR2 SNEGSKA (reference sequence). There are 13 residues in the CDR3. CDR3 amino acids: CSAWSGSDHEQYF. DNA of the CDR3: TGCAGTGCTTGGAGCGGGAGTGACCACGAGCAGTACTTC.

DNA of the CDR3: TGTGCCAGCAGGCAGGGGACACGTCTCCTTGACTACGAGCAGTACTTC. Protein sequence: CASRQGTRLLDYEQYF. This chain uses TRBV6-6 with TRBJ2-7, with D possibly TRBD1 on 6 matching bases. The V end was cut by 6 bases, the J end by 3 bases, with 21 bases between. This CDR3 is built from 16 residues. Germline CDR1 is MNHNY and CDR2 is SVGAGI (reference sequence).

This clonotype showed up many times. The chain combines TRBV12-3 or TRBV12-4 with TRBJ2-5; TRBD1 is a possible D gene (5 bases). V dropped 6 bases and J dropped 0 bases, with 8 bases sitting between them. CDR3 length: 13 residues. CDR3 nucleotide sequence: TGTGCCAGCAGAGACAGCGACCAAGAGACCCAGTACTTC. Encoded protein: CASRDSDQETQYF.

This clonotype was observed many times. The V gene is TRBV7-2, the J gene TRBJ1-5; D is undetermined. Germline V gene lookup returns CDR1 SGHTA and CDR2 FQGNSA. With 5 bases removed from V and 5 bases from J, the gap between germline ends came to 16 bases. The CDR3 extends over 15 amino acids. CDR3 loop: CASSPEVRDYQPQHF. The CDR3 DNA sequence: TGTGCCAGCAGCCCCGAGGTGAGGGATTATCAGCCCCAGCATTTT.

V is TRBV5-1 and J is TRBJ1-1; D remains unclear. The CDR3 sequence is 18 residues long. Germline V gene lookup returns CDR1 SGHRS and CDR2 YFSETQ. V was trimmed by 4 bases and J by 0 bases, leaving 22 bases between them. The CDR3 spells CASSLTIQVLSVNTEAFF. The CDR3 DNA follows: TGCGCCAGCAGCCTAACCATCCAGGTATTGTCAGTGAACACTGAAGCTTTCTTT.

The J gene is TRBJ2-3, the V gene TRBV2, with TRBD2 matching over 8 bases. Unmatched junction bases numbered 3, after V lost 8 bases and J lost 5 bases. The germline gives CDR1 SNHLY, CDR2 FYNNEI. This CDR3 region has 12 residues. CDR3 loop: CASDLAGDTQYF. DNA for the CDR3: TGTGCCAGCGACCTAGCGGGAGATACGCAGTATTTT.

This clonotype was observed at least ten times. CDR3: CASRPTGMNYGYTF. CDR3 nucleotides: TGTGCCAGCAGACCCACAGGGATGAACTATGGCTACACCTTC. The gene calls are TRBV6-2 or TRBV6-3 and TRBJ1-2, with D possibly being TRBD1 (6 bases). Germline V CDR1 and CDR2: MNHEY, SVGEGT. The CDR3 is 14 residues long. Trimming shortened V by 6 bases and J by 2 bases, and 13 bases separated the two germline ends.

At least ten counts were recorded for this clonotype. The rearrangement uses TRBV24-1 and TRBJ2-6; D gene unclear. Trimming cost V 9 bases and J 1 base, with 9 bases left between them. The CDR3 has 14 residues. Germline-derived CDR1 and CDR2 are KGHDR and SFDVKD. The CDR3 reads CATLDSSGANVLTF. The CDR3 bases are TGTGCCACCCTAGACTCGTCTGGGGCCAACGTCCTGACTTTC.